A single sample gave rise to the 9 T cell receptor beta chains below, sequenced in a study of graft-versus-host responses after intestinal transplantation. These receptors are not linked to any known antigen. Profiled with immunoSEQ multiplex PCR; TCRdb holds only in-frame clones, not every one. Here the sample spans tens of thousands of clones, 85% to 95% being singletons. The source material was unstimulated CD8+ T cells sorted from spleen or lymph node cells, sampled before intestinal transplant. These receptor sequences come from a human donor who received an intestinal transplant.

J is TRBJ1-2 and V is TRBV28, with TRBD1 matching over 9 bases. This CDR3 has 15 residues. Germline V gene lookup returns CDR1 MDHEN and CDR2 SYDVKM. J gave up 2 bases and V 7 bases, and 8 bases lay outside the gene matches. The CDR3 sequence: CASIPSGQGNYGYTF. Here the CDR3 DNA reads TGTGCCAGCATACCCTCGGGACAGGGCAACTATGGCTACACCTTC.

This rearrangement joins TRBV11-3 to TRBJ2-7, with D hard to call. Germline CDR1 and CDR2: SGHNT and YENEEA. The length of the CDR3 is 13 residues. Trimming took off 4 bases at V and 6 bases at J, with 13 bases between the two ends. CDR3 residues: CASSSPTRGEQYF. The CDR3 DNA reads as TGTGCCAGCAGCTCCCCCACGCGAGGCGAGCAGTACTTC. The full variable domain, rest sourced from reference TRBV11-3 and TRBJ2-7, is EAGVVQSPRYKIIEKKQPVAFWCNPISGHNTLYWYLQNLGQGPELLIRYENEEAVDDSQLPKDRFSAERLKGVDSTLKIQPAELGDSAVYLCASSSPTRGEQYFGPGTRLTVT.

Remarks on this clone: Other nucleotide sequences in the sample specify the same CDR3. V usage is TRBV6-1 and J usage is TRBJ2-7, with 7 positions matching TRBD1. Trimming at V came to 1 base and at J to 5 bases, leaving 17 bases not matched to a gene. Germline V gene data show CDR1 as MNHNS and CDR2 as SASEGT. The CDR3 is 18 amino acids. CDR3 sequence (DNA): TGTGCCAGCAGTGAAGTTTTTGGGTTGCGACAGGGTAGCCACGAGCAGTACTTC. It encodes CASSEVFGLRQGSHEQYF.

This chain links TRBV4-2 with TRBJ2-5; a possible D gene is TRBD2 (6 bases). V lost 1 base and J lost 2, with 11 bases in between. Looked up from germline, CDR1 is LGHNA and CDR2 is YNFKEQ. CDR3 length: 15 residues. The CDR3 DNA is TGTGCCAGCAGCCAAGTTCCGGGGGAACAAGAGACCCAGTACTTC. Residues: CASSQVPGEQETQYF.

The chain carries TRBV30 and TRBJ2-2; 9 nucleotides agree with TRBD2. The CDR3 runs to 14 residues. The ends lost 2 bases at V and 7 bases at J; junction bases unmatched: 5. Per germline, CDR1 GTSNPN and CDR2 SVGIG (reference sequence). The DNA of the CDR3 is TGTGCCTGGAGTACCGGACTAGCGATCGGGGAGCTGTTTTTT. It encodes CAWSTGLAIGELFF.

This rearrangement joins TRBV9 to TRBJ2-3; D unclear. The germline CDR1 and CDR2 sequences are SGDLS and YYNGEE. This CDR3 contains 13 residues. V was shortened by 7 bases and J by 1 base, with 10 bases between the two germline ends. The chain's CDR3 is CASSSAGTDTQYF. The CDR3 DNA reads TGTGCCAGCTCCAGTGCAGGCACAGATACGCAGTATTTT.

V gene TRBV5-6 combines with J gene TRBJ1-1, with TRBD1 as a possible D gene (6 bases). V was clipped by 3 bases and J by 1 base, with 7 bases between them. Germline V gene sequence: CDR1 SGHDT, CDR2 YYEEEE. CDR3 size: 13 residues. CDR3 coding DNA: TGTGCCAGCAGCTACAGGGAGAACACTGAAGCTTTCTTT. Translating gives CASSYRENTEAFF.

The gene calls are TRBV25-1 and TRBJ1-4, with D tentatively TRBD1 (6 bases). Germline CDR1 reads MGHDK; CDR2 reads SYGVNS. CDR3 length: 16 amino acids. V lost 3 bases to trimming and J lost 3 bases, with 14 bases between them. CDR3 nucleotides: TGTGCCAGCAGTGACCCGAGGACAGTTCCTAATGAAAAACTGTTTTTT. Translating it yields CASSDPRTVPNEKLFF.

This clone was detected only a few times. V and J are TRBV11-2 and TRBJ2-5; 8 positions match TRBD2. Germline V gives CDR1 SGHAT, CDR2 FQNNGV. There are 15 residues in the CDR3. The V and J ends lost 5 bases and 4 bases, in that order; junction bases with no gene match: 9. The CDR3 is CASSLIGTSRETQYF. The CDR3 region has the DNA TGTGCCAGCAGCCTAATCGGGACTAGTCGAGAGACCCAGTACTTC.